The entry that follows covers one TCR beta chain sequence. This record comes from a study of technical replicates of blood from a handful of donors. Trimming at V came to 2 bases and at J to 4 bases, leaving 7 bases not matched to a gene. This CDR3 region has 15 residues. Germline values: CDR1 SGDLS, CDR2 YYNGEE. The data were produced by immunoSEQ multiplex PCR, yet TCRdb's version contains in-frame clones alone and is incomplete. The sample contains fewer than 15,000 clones, 79% of which appear only once. The sequenced sample consisted of PBMCs. The V call is TRBV9, the J call TRBJ2-3, with 7 bases aligning to TRBD2. The sequence came from a human donor in good health. The chain's CDR3 is CASSVGGGFSDTQYF. As DNA, the CDR3 is TGTGCCAGCAGCGTTGGGGGGGGTTTCTCAGATACGCAGTATTTT.